The 13 T cell receptor beta chains below all came from one sample that was sequenced in a study of blood T cell repertoires in COVID-19. Clones were read by immunoSEQ multiplex PCR, and TCRdb kept only the in-frame ones, dropping some. This sample yields 150,000 to 180,000 clones, of which about three quarters are seen a single time; roughly 1.7% belongs to the top ten. Sample: peripheral blood. The source is a man older than 75 with acute or convalescent COVID-19.

The chain has TRBV19 and TRBJ1-2, with TRBD1 matching 8 bases. Germline trimming cut 3 bases from V and 2 bases from J; bases unmatched to any gene: 11. The germline gives CDR1 LNHDA, CDR2 SQIVND (reference sequence). The CDR3 is 17 residues long. The CDR3 bases are TGTGCCAGTAGTATGGGGGCGAGGACAGGGAGGAACTATGGCTACACCTTC. It is translated as CASSMGARTGRNYGYTF.

The chain employs TRBV11-3 and TRBJ2-3; TRBD2 matches at 11 bases. CDR1 and CDR2 from the germline V gene are SGHNT and YENEEA. This CDR3 has 17 residues. V was pared by 4 bases and J by 6 bases, with 12 bases of the junction left unmatched. CDR3 DNA sequence: TGTGCCAGCAGCTCCGACTTGGGACTAGCGGTCGTGGATACGCAGTATTTT. Residues: CASSSDLGLAVVDTQYF.

This clone was seen only once. The chain has TRBV19 and TRBJ2-2; D may be TRBD2 (5 bases). The CDR3 is made up of 15 amino acids. CDR1 and CDR2 from the germline V gene are LNHDA and SQIVND (reference sequence). Trimming stripped 3 bases from V and 0 bases from J, with 8 bases between. This CDR3 reads CASSMGAANTGELFF. In DNA, the CDR3 is TGTGCCAGTAGTATGGGAGCCGCGAACACCGGGGAGCTGTTTTTT.

V is TRBV7-9 and J is TRBJ2-5; 11 bases agree with TRBD2. This CDR3 spans 15 amino acids. With 6 bases clipped from V and 5 bases from J, the junction kept 8 bases outside the gene matches. Germline CDR1 is SEHNR and CDR2 is FQNEAQ (reference sequence). The CDR3, as DNA: TGTGCCAGCAGTCAAGTAGCGGGGGGGCACGAGACCCAGTACTTC. This gives the protein CASSQVAGGHETQYF.

The chain is built from TRBV13 and TRBJ1-4; D unresolved. V lost 5 bases and J lost 5, with 9 bases in between. This CDR3 has 13 amino acids. Germline CDR1 is PRHDT and CDR2 is FYEKMQ (reference sequence). The CDR3 here is CASSPRWNEKLFF. In DNA, the CDR3 is TGTGCCAGCAGCCCCAGGTGGAATGAAAAACTGTTTTTT.

J is TRBJ1-3 and V is TRBV15, with D perhaps TRBD1 (6 bases). Germline values: CDR1 LNHNV, CDR2 YYDKDF (reference sequence). Trimming pared 5 bases from V and 9 bases from J, leaving 17 bases between. The CDR3 is made up of 14 amino acids. CDR3 amino acids: CATSREGTRGTIYF. Here the CDR3 DNA reads TGTGCCACCAGCCGCGAGGGGACAAGGGGCACCATATATTTT.

The CDR3 loop is CASSVGSGGASSYEQYF. The CDR3 DNA is TGTGCCAGCAGCGTGGGTAGCGGGGGGGCGAGCTCCTACGAGCAGTACTTC. The chain combines TRBV9 with TRBJ2-7, with 11 bases lining up with TRBD2. Germline assignment: CDR1 SGDLS and CDR2 YYNGEE. This CDR3 comprises 17 residues. Trimming removed 2 bases from V and 0 bases from J; junction bases left unmatched: 7.

The V call is TRBV7-6, the J call TRBJ2-7; D gene uncertain. Germline CDR1 reads SGHVS; CDR2 reads FNYEAQ. The CDR3 totals 13 residues. Trimming left V 5 bases short and J 5 bases short, with 13 bases between. The CDR3 DNA sequence: TGTGCCAGCAGCCATCTGGTACCGGACGAGCAGTACTTC. It yields the protein CASSHLVPDEQYF.

This clone was found a few times. The V and J genes are TRBV6-6 and TRBJ1-1; 7 bases match TRBD1. The CDR3 covers 14 residues. V lost 9 bases, J lost 6 bases, and 13 bases stayed unmatched. Germline assignment: CDR1 MNHNY and CDR2 SVGAGI (reference sequence). In DNA, the CDR3 is TGTGCCAGTCGGACAGGCGACCCGGGGGCTGAAGCTTTCTTT. It encodes CASRTGDPGAEAFF.

About this clone: Other DNA sequences in the sample encode the same CDR3. V is TRBV27 and J is TRBJ1-2, with 7 bases that match TRBD1. Looked up from germline, CDR1 is MNHEY and CDR2 is SMNVEV (reference sequence). V lost 6 bases to trimming and J lost 4 bases; unmatched junction nucleotides: 8. The CDR3 totals 14 residues. CDR3 residues: CASRPTGAGYGYTF. DNA of the CDR3: TGTGCCAGCAGACCCACAGGGGCAGGCTATGGCTACACCTTC.

This clone was recorded once. J is TRBJ1-4 and V is TRBV27, with D unresolved. Germline CDR1 and CDR2: MNHEY and SMNVEV (reference sequence). The CDR3 is made up of 14 amino acids. The V end lost 7 bases, the J end lost 3 bases, and 12 bases lay between the germline ends. CDR3 nucleotides: TGTGCCAGCACTAAACCGGGAGCTAATGAAAAACTGTTTTTT. It encodes CASTKPGANEKLFF.

The chain employs TRBV28 and TRBJ2-2; D not resolved. CDR3 length: 16 amino acids. Trimming cost V 5 bases and J 2 bases, with 15 bases left between them. The germline gives CDR1 MDHEN, CDR2 SYDVKM. In nucleotides, the CDR3 is TGTGCCAGCAGTCCGCCGAGGAGATTAAACACCGGGGAGCTGTTTTTT. Translation gives CASSPPRRLNTGELFF.

This chain joins TRBV5-1 and TRBJ2-7, with TRBD1 identical over 8 bases. Germline V lookup: CDR1 SGHRS, CDR2 YFSETQ. This CDR3 is 15 amino acids long. Trimming cost V 4 bases and J 0 bases; bases outside gene matches: 6. The CDR3 bases are TGCGCCAGCAGCAATGGACAGGGAGCCTCCTACGAGCAGTACGTC. Translating it yields CASSNGQGASYEQYV.